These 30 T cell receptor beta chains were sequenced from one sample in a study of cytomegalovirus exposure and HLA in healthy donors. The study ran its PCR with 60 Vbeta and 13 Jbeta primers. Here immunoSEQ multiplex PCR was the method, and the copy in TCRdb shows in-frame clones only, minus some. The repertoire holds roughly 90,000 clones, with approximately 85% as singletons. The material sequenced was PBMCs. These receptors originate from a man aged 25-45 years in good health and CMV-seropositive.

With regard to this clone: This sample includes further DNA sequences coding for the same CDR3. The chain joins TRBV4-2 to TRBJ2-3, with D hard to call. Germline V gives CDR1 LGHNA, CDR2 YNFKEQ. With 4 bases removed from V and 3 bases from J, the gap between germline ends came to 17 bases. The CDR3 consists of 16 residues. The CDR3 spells CASSPARSAETDTQYF. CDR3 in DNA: TGTGCCAGCAGCCCGGCGAGGTCCGCTGAGACAGATACGCAGTATTTT.

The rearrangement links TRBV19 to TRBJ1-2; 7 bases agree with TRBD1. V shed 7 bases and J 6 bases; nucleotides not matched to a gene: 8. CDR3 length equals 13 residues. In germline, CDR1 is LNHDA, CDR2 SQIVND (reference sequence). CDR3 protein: CASTLRQGNGYTF. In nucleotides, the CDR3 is TGTGCCAGTACCCTCCGACAGGGTAATGGCTACACCTTC. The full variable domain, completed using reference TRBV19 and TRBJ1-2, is DGGITQSPKYLFRKEGQNVTLSCEQNLNHDAMYWYRQDPGQGLRLIYYSQIVNDFQKGDIAEGYSVSREKKESFPLTVTSAQKNPTAFYLCASTLRQGNGYTFGSGTRLTVV.

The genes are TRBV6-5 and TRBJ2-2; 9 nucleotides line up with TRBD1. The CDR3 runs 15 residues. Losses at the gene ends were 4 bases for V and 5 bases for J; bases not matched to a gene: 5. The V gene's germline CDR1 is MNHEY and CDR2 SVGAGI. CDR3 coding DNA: TGTGCCAGCAGTTGGGGACAGGGTACAACCGGGGAGCTGTTTTTT. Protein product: CASSWGQGTTGELFF.

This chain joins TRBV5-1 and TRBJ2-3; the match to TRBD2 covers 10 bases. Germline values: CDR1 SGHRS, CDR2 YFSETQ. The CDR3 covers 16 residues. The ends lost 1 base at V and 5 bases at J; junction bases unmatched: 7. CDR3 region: CASSLRGLAGEDTQYF. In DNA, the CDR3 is TGCGCCAGCAGCTTGAGGGGGCTAGCGGGAGAAGATACGCAGTATTTT.

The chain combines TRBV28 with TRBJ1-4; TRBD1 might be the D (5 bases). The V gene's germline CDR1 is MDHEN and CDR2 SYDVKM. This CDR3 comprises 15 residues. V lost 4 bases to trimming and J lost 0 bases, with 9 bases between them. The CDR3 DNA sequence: TGTGCCAGCAGTTCCAGGGATGCAACTAATGAAAAACTGTTTTTT. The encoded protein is CASSSRDATNEKLFF.

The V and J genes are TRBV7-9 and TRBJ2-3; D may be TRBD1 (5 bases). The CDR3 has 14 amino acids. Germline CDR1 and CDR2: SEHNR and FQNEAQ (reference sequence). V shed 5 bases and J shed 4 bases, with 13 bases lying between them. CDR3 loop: CASSHRQGPDTQYF. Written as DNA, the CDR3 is TGTGCCAGCAGCCATCGGCAGGGTCCAGATACGCAGTATTTT.

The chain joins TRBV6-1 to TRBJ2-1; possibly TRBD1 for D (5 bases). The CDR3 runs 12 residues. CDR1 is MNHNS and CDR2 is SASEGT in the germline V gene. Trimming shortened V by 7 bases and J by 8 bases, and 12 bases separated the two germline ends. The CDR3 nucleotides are TGTGCCAGCACGGAGCAGGGTGATGAGCAGTTCTTC. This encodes CASTEQGDEQFF.

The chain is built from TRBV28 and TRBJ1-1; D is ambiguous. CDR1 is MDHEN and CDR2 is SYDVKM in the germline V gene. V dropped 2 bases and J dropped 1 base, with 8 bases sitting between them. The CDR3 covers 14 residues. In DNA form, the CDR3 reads TGTGCCAGCAGTTTAGGGCGGGGGAACACTGAAGCTTTCTTT. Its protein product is CASSLGRGNTEAFF.

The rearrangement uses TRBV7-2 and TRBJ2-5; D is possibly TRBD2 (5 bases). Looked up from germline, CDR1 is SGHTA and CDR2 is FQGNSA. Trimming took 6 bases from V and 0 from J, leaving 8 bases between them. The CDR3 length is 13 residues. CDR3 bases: TGTGCCAGCAGACGAGCGGACCAAGAGACCCAGTACTTC. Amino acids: CASRRADQETQYF.

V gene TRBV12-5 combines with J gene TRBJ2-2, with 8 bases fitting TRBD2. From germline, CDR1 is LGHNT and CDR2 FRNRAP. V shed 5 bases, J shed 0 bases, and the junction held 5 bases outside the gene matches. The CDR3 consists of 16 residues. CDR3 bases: TGTGCTAGTGGTCCAAGGACTAGCACGAACACCGGGGAGCTGTTTTTT. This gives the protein CASGPRTSTNTGELFF.

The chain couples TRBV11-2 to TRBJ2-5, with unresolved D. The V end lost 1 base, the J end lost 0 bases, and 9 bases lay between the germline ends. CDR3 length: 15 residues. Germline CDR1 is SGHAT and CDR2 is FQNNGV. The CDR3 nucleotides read TGTGCCAGCAGCTTAGGGGTACTAAACCAAGAGACCCAGTACTTC. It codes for CASSLGVLNQETQYF.

The CDR3 here is CASSEGLAGVDEQFF. CDR3 bases: TGTGCCTCATCTGAGGGACTAGCGGGAGTGGATGAGCAGTTCTTC. The chain is built from TRBV10-3 and TRBJ2-1, with 14 bases identical to TRBD2. Germline V gives CDR1 ENHRY, CDR2 SYGVKD. The CDR3 has 15 amino acids. After removal of 11 bases from V and 8 bases from J, the junction contained 11 bases not matched to a gene.

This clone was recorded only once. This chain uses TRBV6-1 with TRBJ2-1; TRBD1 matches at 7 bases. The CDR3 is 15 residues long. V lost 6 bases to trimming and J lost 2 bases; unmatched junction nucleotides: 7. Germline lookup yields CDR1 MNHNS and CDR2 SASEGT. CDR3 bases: TGTGCCAGCAGACCCCGGACAGGAACCTACAATGAGCAGTTCTTC. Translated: CASRPRTGTYNEQFF.

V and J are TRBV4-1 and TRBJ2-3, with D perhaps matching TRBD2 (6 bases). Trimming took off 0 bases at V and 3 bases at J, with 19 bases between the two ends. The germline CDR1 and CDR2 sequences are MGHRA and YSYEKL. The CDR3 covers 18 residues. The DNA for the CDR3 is TGCGCCAGCAGCCAAGATGAGGAGGGCTACCCGGGAACAGATACGCAGTATTTT. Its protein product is CASSQDEEGYPGTDTQYF.

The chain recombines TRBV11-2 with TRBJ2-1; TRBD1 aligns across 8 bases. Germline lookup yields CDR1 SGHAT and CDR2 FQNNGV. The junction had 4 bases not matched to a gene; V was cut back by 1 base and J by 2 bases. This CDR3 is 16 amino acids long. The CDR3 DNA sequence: TGTGCCAGCAGCTTAGTTTCACAGGGGGCCTACAATGAGCAGTTCTTC. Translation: CASSLVSQGAYNEQFF.

The CDR3 sequence: CASSPRGGREFYEQYF. CDR3 DNA: TGTGCCAGCAGCCCCCGCGGGGGGCGGGAGTTCTACGAGCAGTACTTC. The chain links TRBV9 to TRBJ2-7; TRBD2 matches at 8 bases. CDR3 size: 16 residues. Per the germline V gene, CDR1 is SGDLS and CDR2 is YYNGEE. V trimming: 4 bases; J trimming: 3 bases; junction bases outside the gene matches: 12.

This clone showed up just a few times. CDR3 in amino acids: CASSFHRGGISPLIYNEQFF. DNA for the CDR3: TGTGCCAGCAGTTTTCATCGCGGCGGGATAAGCCCGCTTATCTACAATGAGCAGTTCTTC. The genes are TRBV28 and TRBJ2-1, with D perhaps TRBD2 (6 bases). The CDR3 extends over 20 amino acids. Trimming took off 3 bases at V and 3 bases at J, with 27 bases between the two ends. Per germline, CDR1 MDHEN and CDR2 SYDVKM.

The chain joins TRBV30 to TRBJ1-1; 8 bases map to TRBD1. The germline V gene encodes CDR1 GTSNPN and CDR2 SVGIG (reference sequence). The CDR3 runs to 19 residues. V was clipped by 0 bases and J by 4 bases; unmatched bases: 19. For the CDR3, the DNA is TGTGCCTGGAGTGTACTGTACAGGACAGGGTCTTTTGCGAGCACTGAAGCTTTCTTT. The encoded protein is CAWSVLYRTGSFASTEAFF.

The CDR3 DNA reads TGTGCCAGCAGTTCCAGGGACAGGTCGCACCTACTGGAGCAGTACTTC. Protein: CASSSRDRSHLLEQYF. The V call is TRBV6-6, the J call TRBJ2-7; TRBD1 matches 8 bases. Trimming removed 4 bases from V and 7 bases from J; junction bases left unmatched: 15. The CDR3 consists of 16 residues. Germline lookup yields CDR1 MNHNY and CDR2 SVGAGI (reference sequence).

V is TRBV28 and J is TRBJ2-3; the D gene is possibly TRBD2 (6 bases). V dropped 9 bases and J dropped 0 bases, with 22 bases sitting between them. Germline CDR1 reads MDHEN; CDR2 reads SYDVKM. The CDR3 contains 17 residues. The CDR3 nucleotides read TGTGCCAGTCCGCGGGGAAGGAGGGTCCCTAGCACAGATACGCAGTATTTT. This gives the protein CASPRGRRVPSTDTQYF.

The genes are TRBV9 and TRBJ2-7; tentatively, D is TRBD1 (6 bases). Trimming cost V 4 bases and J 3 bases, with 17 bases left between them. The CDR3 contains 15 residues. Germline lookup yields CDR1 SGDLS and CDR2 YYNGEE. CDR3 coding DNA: TGTGCCAGCAGCTTAGGACAGTCTACAATCTACGAGCAGTACTTC. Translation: CASSLGQSTIYEQYF.

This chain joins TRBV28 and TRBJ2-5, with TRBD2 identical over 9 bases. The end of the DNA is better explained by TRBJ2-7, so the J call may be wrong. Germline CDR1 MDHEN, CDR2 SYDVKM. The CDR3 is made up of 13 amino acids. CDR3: CASGFSGSYEQYF. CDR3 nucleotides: TGTGCCAGCGGATTTAGCGGGAGCTACGAGCAGTACTTC.

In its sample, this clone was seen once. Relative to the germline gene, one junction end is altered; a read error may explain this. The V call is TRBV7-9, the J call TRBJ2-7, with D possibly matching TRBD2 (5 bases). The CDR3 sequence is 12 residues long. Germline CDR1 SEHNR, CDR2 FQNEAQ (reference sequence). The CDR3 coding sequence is TGTTCCAGCAGCCCCGAGGGATACGAGCAGTACTTC. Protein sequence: CSSSPEGYEQYF.

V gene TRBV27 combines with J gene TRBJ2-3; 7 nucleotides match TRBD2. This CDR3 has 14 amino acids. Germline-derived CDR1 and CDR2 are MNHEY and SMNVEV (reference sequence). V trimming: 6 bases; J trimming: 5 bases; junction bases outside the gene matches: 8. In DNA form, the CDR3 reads TGTGCCAGCAGGACCCTGGGCGGGAGAGATACGCAGTATTTT. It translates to CASRTLGGRDTQYF.

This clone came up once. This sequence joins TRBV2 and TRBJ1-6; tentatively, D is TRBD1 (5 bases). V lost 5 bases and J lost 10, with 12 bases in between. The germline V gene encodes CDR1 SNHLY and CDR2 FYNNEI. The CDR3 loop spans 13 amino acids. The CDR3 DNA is TGTGCCAGCAGTTCAGACAGTCAATCACCCCTCCACTTT. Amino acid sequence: CASSSDSQSPLHF.

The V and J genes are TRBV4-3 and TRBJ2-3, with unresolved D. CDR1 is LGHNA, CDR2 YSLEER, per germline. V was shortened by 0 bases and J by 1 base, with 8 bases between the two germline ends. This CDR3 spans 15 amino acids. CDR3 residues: CASSQDQRGTDTQYF. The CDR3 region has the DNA TGCGCCAGCAGCCAAGACCAACGGGGCACAGATACGCAGTATTTT.

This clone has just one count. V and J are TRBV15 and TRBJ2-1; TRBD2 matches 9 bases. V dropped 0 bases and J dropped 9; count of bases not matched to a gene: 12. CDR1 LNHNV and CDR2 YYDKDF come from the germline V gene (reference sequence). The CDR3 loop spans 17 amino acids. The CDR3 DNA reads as TGTGCCACCAGCAGAGATCGTGTGAGCGGGAGGTCCGGTGAGCAGTTCTTC. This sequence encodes CATSRDRVSGRSGEQFF.

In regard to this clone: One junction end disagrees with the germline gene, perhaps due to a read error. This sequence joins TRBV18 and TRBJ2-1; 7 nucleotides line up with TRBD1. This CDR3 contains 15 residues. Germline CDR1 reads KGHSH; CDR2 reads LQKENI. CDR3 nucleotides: TGTGCCAGCTCATCACCCGGGACAGACTACAATGAGCAGTTCTTC. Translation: CASSSPGTDYNEQFF.

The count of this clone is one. The CDR3 protein is CASSPQGTGNTIYF. CDR3 DNA: TGTGCCAGCAGTCCTCAGGGTACTGGAAACACCATATATTTT. J is TRBJ1-3 and V is TRBV2; TRBD1 might be the D (5 bases). There are 14 residues in the CDR3. The germline V and J ends were trimmed by 5 bases and 2 bases, with 10 bases remaining between them. In germline, CDR1 is SNHLY, CDR2 FYNNEI. The whole variable domain, filled in from reference TRBV2 and TRBJ1-3, reads EPEVTQTPSHQVTQMGQEVILRCVPISNHLYFYWYRQILGQKVEFLVSFYNNEISEKSEIFDDQFSVERPDGSNFTLKIRSTKLEDSAMYFCASSPQGTGNTIYFGEGSWLTVV.

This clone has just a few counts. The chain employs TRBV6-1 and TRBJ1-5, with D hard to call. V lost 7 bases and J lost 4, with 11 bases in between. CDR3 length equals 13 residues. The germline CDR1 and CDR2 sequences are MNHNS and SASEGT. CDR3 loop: CASISGWNQPQHF. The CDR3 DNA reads TGTGCCAGCATCAGTGGCTGGAATCAGCCCCAGCATTTT.